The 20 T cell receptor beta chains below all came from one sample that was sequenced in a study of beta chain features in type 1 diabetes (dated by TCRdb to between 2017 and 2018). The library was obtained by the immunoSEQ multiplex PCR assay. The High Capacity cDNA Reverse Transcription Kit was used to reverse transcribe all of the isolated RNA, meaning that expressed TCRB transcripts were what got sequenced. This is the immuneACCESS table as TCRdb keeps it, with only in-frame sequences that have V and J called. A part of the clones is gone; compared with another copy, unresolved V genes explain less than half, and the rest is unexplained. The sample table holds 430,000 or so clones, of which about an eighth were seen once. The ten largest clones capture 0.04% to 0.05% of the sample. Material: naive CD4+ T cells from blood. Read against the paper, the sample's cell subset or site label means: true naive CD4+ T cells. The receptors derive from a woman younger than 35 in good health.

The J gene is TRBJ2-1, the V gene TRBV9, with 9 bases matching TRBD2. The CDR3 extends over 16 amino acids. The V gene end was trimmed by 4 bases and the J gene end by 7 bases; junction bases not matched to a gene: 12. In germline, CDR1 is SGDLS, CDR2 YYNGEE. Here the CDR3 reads CASSLIAGVLGNEQFF. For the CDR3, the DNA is TGTGCCAGCAGCCTAATAGCGGGAGTGCTGGGGAATGAGCAGTTCTTC.

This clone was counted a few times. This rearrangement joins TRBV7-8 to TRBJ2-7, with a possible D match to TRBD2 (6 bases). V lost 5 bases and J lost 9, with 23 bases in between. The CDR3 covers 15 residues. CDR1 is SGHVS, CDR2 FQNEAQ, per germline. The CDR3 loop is CASSTPGPGTRGQYF. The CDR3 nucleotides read TGTGCCAGCAGCACCCCGGGACCTGGGACGCGGGGGCAGTACTTC.

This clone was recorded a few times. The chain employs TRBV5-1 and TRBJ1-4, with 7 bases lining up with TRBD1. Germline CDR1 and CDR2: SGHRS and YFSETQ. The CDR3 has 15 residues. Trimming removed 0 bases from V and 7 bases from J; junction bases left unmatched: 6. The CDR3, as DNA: TGCGCCAGCAGCTTGGCCACGGACAGGTTTGAAAAACTGTTTTTT. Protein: CASSLATDRFEKLFF.

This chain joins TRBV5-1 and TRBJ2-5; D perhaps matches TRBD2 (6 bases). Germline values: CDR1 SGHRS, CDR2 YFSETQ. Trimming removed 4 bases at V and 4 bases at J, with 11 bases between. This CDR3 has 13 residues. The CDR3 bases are TGCGCCAGCAGCGGGAGGACCATAGAGACCCAGTACTTC. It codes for CASSGRTIETQYF.

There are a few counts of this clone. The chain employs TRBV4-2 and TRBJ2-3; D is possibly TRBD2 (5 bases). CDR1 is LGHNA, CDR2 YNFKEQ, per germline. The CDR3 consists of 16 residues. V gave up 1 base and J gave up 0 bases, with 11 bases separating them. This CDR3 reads CASSQGQAASTDTQYF. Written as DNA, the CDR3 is TGTGCCAGCAGCCAAGGTCAAGCGGCTAGCACAGATACGCAGTATTTT.

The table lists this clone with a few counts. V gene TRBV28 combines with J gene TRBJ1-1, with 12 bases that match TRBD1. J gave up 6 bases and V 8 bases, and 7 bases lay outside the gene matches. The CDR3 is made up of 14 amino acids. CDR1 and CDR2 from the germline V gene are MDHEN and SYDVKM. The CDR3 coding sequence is TGTGCCAGCCGCGGGGGACAGGGGGCTGCTGAAGCTTTCTTT. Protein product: CASRGGQGAAEAFF.

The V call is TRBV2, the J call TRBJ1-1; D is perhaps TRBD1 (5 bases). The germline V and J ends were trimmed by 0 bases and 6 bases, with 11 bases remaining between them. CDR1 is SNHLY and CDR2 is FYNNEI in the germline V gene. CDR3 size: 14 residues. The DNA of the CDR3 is TGTGCCAGCAGTGAAGCATGGCGGGGCGCTGAAGCTTTCTTT. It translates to CASSEAWRGAEAFF. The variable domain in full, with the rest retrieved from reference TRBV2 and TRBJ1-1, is EPEVTQTPSHQVTQMGQEVILRCVPISNHLYFYWYRQILGQKVEFLVSFYNNEISEKSEIFDDQFSVERPDGSNFTLKIRSTKLEDSAMYFCASSEAWRGAEAFFGQGTRLTVV.

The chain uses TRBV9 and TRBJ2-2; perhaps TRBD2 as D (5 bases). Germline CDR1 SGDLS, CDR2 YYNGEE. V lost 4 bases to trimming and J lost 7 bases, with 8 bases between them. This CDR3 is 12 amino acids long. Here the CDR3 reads CASSITSGELFF. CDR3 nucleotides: TGTGCCAGCAGCATAACTAGCGGGGAGCTGTTTTTT.

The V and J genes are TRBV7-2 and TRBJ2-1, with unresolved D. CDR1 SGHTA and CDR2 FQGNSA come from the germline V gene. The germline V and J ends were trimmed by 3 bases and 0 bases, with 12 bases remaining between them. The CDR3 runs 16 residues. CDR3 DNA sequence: TGTGCCAGCAGCTTTCGCCGGCAGAGCTCCTACAATGAGCAGTTCTTC. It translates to CASSFRRQSSYNEQFF.

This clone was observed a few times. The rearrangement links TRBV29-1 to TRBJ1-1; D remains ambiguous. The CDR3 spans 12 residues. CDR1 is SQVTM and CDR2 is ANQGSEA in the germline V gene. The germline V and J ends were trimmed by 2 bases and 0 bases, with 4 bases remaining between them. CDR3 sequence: CSVEKVNTEAFF. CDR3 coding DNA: TGCAGCGTTGAAAAGGTGAACACTGAAGCTTTCTTT.

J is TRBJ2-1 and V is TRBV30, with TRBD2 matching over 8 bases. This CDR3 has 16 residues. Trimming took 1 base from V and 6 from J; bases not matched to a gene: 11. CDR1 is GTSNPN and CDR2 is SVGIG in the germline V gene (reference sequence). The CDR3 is CAWSAGTSSMSNEQFF. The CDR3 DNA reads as TGTGCCTGGAGTGCCGGGACTAGTTCCATGAGCAATGAGCAGTTCTTC.

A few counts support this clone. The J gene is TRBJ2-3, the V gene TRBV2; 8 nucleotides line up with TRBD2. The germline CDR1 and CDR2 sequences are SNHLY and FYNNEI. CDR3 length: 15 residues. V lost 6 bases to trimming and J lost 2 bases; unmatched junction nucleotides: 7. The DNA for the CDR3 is TGTGCCAGCAGACGAGCGGGGGCCTTCACAGATACGCAGTATTTT. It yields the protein CASRRAGAFTDTQYF. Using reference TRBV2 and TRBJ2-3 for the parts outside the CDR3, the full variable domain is EPEVTQTPSHQVTQMGQEVILRCVPISNHLYFYWYRQILGQKVEFLVSFYNNEISEKSEIFDDQFSVERPDGSNFTLKIRSTKLEDSAMYFCASRRAGAFTDTQYFGPGTRLTVL.

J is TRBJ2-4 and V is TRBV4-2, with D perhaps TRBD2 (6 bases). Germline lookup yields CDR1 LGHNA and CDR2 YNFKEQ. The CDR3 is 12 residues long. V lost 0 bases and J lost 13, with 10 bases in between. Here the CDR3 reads CASSQDWREQYF. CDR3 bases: TGTGCCAGCAGCCAAGATTGGAGGGAACAGTACTTC.

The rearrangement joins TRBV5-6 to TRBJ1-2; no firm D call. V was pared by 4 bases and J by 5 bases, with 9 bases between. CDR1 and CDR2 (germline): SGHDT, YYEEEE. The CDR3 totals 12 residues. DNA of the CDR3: TGTGCCAGCAGCACCGGAGCGTATGGCTACACCTTC. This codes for CASSTGAYGYTF.

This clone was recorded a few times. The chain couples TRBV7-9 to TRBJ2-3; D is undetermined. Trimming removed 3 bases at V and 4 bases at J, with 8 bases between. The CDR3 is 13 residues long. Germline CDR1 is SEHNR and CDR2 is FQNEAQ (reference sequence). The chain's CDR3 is CASSFFGPDTQYF. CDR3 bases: TGTGCCAGCAGCTTTTTCGGGCCAGATACGCAGTATTTT.

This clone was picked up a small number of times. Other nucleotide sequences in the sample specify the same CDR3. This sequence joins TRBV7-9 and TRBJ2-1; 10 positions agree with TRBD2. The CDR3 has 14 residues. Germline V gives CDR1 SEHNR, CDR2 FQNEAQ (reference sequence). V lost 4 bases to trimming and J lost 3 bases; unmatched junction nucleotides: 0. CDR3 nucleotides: TGTGCCAGCAGCTCTAGCGGGAGCTACAATGAGCAGTTCTTC. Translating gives CASSSSGSYNEQFF.

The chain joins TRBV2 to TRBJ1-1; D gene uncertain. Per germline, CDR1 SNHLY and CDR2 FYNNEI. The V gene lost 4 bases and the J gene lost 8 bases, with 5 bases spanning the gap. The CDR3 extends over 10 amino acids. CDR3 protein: CASSVSEAFF. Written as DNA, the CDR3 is TGTGCCAGCAGTGTGTCAGAAGCTTTCTTT.

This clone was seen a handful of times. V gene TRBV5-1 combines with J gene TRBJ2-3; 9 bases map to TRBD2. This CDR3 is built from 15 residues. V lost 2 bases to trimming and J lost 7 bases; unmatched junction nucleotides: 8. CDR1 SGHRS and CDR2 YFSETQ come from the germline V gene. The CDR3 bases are TGCGCCAGCAGCTTCGAGGCGGGAGGGCCTAATACGCAGTATTTT. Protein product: CASSFEAGGPNTQYF.

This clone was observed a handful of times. The DNA for the CDR3 is TGTGCCAGCAGTCGCGGCTCGTTCGACAGGGCCAAAAACATTCAGTACTTC. This gives the protein CASSRGSFDRAKNIQYF. V is TRBV14 and J is TRBJ2-4; possibly TRBD1 for D (6 bases). V was cut by 6 bases and J by 1 base, with 19 bases left in between. The length of the CDR3 is 17 residues. Per the germline V gene, CDR1 is SGHDN and CDR2 is FVKESK. The full variable domain, with the rest looked up from reference TRBV14 and TRBJ2-4, is EAGVTQFPSHSVIEKGQTVTLRCDPISGHDNLYWYRRVMGKEIKFLLHFVKESKQDESGMPNNRFLAERTGGTYSTLKVQPAELEDSGVYFCASSRGSFDRAKNIQYFGAGTRLSVL.

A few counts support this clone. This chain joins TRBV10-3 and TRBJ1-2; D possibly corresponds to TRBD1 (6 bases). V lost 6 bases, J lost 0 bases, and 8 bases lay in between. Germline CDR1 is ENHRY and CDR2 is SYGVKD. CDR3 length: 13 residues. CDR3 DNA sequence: TGTGCCATCAGAGGACAGTCTAACTATGGCTACACCTTC. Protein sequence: CAIRGQSNYGYTF.